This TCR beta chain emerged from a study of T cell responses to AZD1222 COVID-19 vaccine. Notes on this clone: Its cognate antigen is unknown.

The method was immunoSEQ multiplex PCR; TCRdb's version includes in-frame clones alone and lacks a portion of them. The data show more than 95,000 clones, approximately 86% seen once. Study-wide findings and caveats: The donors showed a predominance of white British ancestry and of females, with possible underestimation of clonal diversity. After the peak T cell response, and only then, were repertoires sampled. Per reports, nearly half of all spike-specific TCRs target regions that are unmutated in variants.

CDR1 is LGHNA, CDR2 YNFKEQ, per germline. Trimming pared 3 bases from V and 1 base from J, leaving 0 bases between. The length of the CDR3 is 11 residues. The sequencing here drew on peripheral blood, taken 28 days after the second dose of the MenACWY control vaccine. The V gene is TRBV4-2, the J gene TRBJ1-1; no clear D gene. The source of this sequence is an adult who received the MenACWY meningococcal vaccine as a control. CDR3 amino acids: CASSQNTEAFF. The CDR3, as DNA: TGTGCCAGCAGCCAGAACACTGAAGCTTTCTTT.